This T cell receptor beta chain was sequenced in a study of T-cell memory formation after mild COVID-19. The CDR3 has 18 amino acids. CDR1 MNHEY and CDR2 SVGAGI come from the germline V gene. V lost 4 bases to trimming and J lost 5 bases; unmatched junction nucleotides: 14. Each CDR3 protein is one row after TCRdb ran MiXCR on the 5' RACE reads. The profile shows a few hundred thousand distinct CDR3 sequences, around 15% of them singletons. Only a few counts were recorded for this clonotype. The TCR was taken from a man younger than 35 who had mild COVID-19 (a few samples of this study predate the infection). Cell type and time point are not known. This rearrangement joins TRBV6-5 to TRBJ1-1, with 12 bases aligning to TRBD1. The sample was PBMCs or a T cell subset sorted from them (not recorded which). This chain's CDR3 is CASSSYSGTGGLGTEAFF. DNA for the CDR3: TGTGCCAGCAGTTCCTACTCCGGGACAGGGGGCTTGGGGACTGAAGCTTTCTTT.